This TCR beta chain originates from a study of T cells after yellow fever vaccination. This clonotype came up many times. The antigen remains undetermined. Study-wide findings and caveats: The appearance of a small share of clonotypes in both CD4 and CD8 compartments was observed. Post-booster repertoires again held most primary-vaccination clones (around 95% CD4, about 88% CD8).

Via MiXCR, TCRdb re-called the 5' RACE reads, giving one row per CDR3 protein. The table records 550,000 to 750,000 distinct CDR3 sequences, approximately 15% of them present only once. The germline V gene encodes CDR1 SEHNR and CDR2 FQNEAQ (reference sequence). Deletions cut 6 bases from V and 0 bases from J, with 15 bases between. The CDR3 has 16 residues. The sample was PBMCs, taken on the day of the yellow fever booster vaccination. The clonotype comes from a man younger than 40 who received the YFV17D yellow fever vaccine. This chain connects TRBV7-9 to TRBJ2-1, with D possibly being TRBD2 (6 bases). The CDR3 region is CASSWAEGSSYNEQFF. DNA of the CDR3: TGTGCCAGCAGTTGGGCGGAGGGGAGCTCCTACAATGAGCAGTTCTTC.